This T cell receptor beta chain originates from a study of shared clonotypes between healthy human individuals. Turning to this clone: Its antigen is not known.

The CDR3 is made up of 11 amino acids. Germline V gene data show CDR1 as MNHEY and CDR2 as SVGAGI. V lost 6 bases to trimming and J lost 3 bases, with 5 bases between them. Assay execution proceeded at the deep level. Sequencing used immunoSEQ multiplex PCR; TCRdb keeps in-frame clones, though not all of them. Seen here are more than 1,200,000 clones, 98% observed once, and the top ten hold approximately 0.4%. Study findings and constraints: Sharing across four donors was highest in naive CD4 (around 5%) and lowest in memory CD8 (roughly 0.4%).

Donors were Caucasian adults residing in Nashville, Tennessee, USA. Both subsets, CD45RA+ naive and CD45RA-negative memory, were split from the CD4+ cells. V and J are TRBV6-5 and TRBJ1-1; D uncertain. What was sequenced was naive CD4+ T cells sorted from blood. Sample subset: CD45RA+ positively selected. The source is a man aged 25-45 years in good health. The CDR3 protein is CASSRHTEAFF. CDR3 DNA sequence: TGTGCCAGCAGCCGACACACTGAAGCTTTCTTT.